A single sample gave rise to the 8 T cell receptor beta chains below, sequenced in a study of blood T cell repertoires in COVID-19. The method was immunoSEQ multiplex PCR; TCRdb's version includes in-frame clones alone and lacks a portion of them. The sample holds tens of thousands of clones, approximately 84% seen once. Input material: peripheral blood. The receptors originated from a woman older than 75 with acute or convalescent COVID-19.

The chain is built from TRBV7-8 and TRBJ2-3, with 12 bases fitting TRBD2. Germline V CDR1 and CDR2: SGHVS, FQNEAQ. V lost 5 bases and J lost 4; bases outside the gene matches: 10. This CDR3 spans 17 amino acids. The CDR3 DNA sequence: TGTGCCAGCAGCGCCAAAGCTAGCGGGAGGGGGCCAGATACGCAGTATTTT. This sequence encodes CASSAKASGRGPDTQYF. Full variable domain (rest looked up from reference TRBV7-8 and TRBJ2-3): GAGVSQSPRYKVAKRGQDVALRCDPISGHVSLFWYQQALGQGPEFLTYFQNEAQLDKSGLPSDRFFAERPEGSVSTLKIQRTQQEDSAVYLCASSAKASGRGPDTQYFGPGTRLTVL.

With regard to this clone: A junction boundary mismatches the germline segment, possibly from a read error. The V call is TRBV28, the J call TRBJ1-3; D gene uncertain. In germline, CDR1 is MDHEN, CDR2 SYDVKM. CDR3 length: 12 residues. The CDR3 protein is CASSFPPGPYDF. The CDR3 bases are TGTGCCAGCAGTTTCCCTCCTGGCCCATATGATTTT.

V gene TRBV5-6 combines with J gene TRBJ1-1, with D tentatively TRBD1 (5 bases). Trimming shortened V by 0 bases and J by 8 bases, and 11 bases separated the two germline ends. CDR3 length: 13 amino acids. The germline V gene has CDR1 SGHDT and CDR2 YYEEEE. The CDR3 is CASSLVSGGEAFF. As DNA, the CDR3 is TGTGCCAGCAGCTTGGTTTCCGGGGGGGAAGCTTTCTTT.

This CDR3 reads CASSSLGLSYEQYF. The CDR3 nucleotides are TGTGCCAGCAGTTCCCTCGGACTTTCCTACGAGCAGTACTTC. This chain links TRBV6-5 with TRBJ2-7, with D possibly matching TRBD2 (5 bases). Germline values: CDR1 MNHEY, CDR2 SVGAGI. The CDR3 totals 14 residues. V lost 4 bases to trimming and J lost 1 base, with 11 bases between them.

V usage is TRBV7-9 and J usage is TRBJ2-1, with 14 bases identical to TRBD2. V dropped 5 bases and J dropped 7; count of bases not matched to a gene: 7. The CDR3 sequence is 16 residues long. Per the germline V gene, CDR1 is SEHNR and CDR2 is FQNEAQ (reference sequence). The DNA of the CDR3 is TGTGCCAGCAGCCCGCGACTAGCGGGAGGGCTTAATGAGCAGTTCTTC. This gives the protein CASSPRLAGGLNEQFF.

The V and J genes are TRBV7-2 and TRBJ1-3; TRBD1 matches at 7 bases. Trimming removed 3 bases from V and 4 bases from J; junction bases left unmatched: 6. The V gene's germline CDR1 is SGHTA and CDR2 FQGNSA. There are 15 residues in the CDR3. The CDR3 here is CASSFPTGSGNTIYF. CDR3 coding DNA: TGTGCCAGCAGCTTCCCGACAGGGAGCGGAAACACCATATATTTT.

The V gene is TRBV30, the J gene TRBJ2-1; 7 bases map to TRBD1. CDR3 length equals 13 residues. Per germline, CDR1 GTSNPN and CDR2 SVGIG (reference sequence). Trimming at V came to 1 base and at J to 4 bases, leaving 1 base not matched to a gene. The CDR3 protein is CAWSGDRYNEQFF. The DNA for the CDR3 is TGTGCCTGGAGTGGGGACAGATACAATGAGCAGTTCTTC. Based on the CDR3 plus reference TRBV30 and TRBJ2-1, the full variable domain is SQTIHQWPATLVQPVGSPLSLECTVEGTSNPNLYWYRQAAGRGLQLLFYSVGIGQISSEVPQNLSASRPQDRQFILSSKKLLLSDSGFYLCAWSGDRYNEQFFGPGTRLTVL.

The genes are TRBV28 and TRBJ1-4; maybe TRBD1 (5 bases). From germline, CDR1 is MDHEN and CDR2 SYDVKM. This CDR3 spans 15 amino acids. V lost 5 bases, J lost 6 bases, and 16 bases lay in between. The CDR3 reads CASSAPGGDYEKLFF. CDR3 DNA sequence: TGTGCCAGCAGTGCCCCGGGAGGGGATTATGAAAAACTGTTTTTT.